A selection of T cell receptor beta chains follows, all from one sample in a study of beta chain features in type 1 diabetes. This table comes from immunoSEQ multiplex PCR, and its TCRdb copy is limited to in-frame clones, with some not included. The repertoire holds around 400,000 clones, with roughly 15% as singletons. Material for sequencing was naive CD4+ T cells from blood. These receptors were obtained from a woman between 18 and 29 years old in good health. Each CDR3 is given with its conserved first and last residue. Each record gives: V gene, D gene, J gene, clone size, CDR3 protein, CDR3 DNA. The D gene is left open where the match is weak. Part of the rows lack a size; the others show once, few, many or a class for expanded clones.

TRBV5-4	NA	TRBJ2-5	few	CASSLGAVYQETQYF	TGTGCCAGCAGCTTGGGTGCGGTTTACCAAGAGACCCAGTACTTC
TRBV11-2	TRBD2	TRBJ2-7	NA	CASSFGRIYEQYF	TGTGCCAGCAGCTTCGGGAGGATATACGAGCAGTACTTC
TRBV7-2	TRBD2	TRBJ2-5	NA	CASSPPGLPKETQYF	TGTGCCAGCAGCCCACCGGGACTACCAAAAGAGACCCAGTACTTC
TRBV11-1	TRBD2	TRBJ2-7	few	CASSPRTSRGYEQYF	TGTGCCAGCAGCCCCCGGACTAGCCGGGGATACGAGCAGTACTTC
TRBV28	NA	TRBJ2-7	few	CASRQQGSYEQYF	TGTGCCAGCAGGCAACAGGGATCCTACGAGCAGTACTTC
TRBV7-2	TRBD1	TRBJ2-5	NA	CASSWDRQETQYF	TGTGCCAGCAGCTGGGACAGGCAAGAGACCCAGTACTTC
TRBV10-2	NA	TRBJ2-7	few	CASSDRGRGEQYF	TGCGCCAGCAGTGACAGGGGAAGAGGTGAGCAGTACTTC
TRBV30	NA	TRBJ1-1	NA	CAWMLGGNTEAFF	TGTGCCTGGATGCTCGGTGGGAACACTGAAGCTTTCTTT
TRBV2	TRBD2	TRBJ2-7	NA	CASSALGLAGGNYEQYF	TGTGCCAGCAGTGCCCTTGGACTAGCGGGAGGTAATTACGAGCAGTACTTC
TRBV6-1	TRBD2	TRBJ2-7	NA	CASSGLAFGEQYF	TGTGCCAGCAGTGGACTAGCGTTTGGGGAGCAGTACTTC
TRBV9	TRBD2	TRBJ2-1	few	CASSSSGNQYNEQFF	TGTGCCAGCAGCAGCAGCGGGAATCAATACAATGAGCAGTTCTTC
TRBV7-8	NA	TRBJ1-4	NA	CASSLGTVNEKLFF	TGTGCCAGCAGCTTAGGGACAGTTAATGAAAAACTGTTTTTT
TRBV7-3	NA	TRBJ2-2	NA	CASSFSSVGTGELFF	TGTGCCAGCAGCTTTTCTAGCGTAGGCACCGGGGAGCTGTTTTTT
TRBV28	NA	TRBJ2-3	NA	CASRGPIRSTDTQYF	TGTGCCAGCAGGGGCCCTATCCGGAGCACAGATACGCAGTATTTT
TRBV7-9	NA	TRBJ1-2	few	CASSQDSRHGYTF	TGTGCCAGCAGCCAAGACAGCCGGCATGGCTACACCTTC
TRBV7-3	NA	TRBJ2-3	few	CASSLALATDTQYF	TGTGCCAGCAGCTTAGCACTAGCCACAGATACGCAGTATTTT
TRBV6-4	NA	TRBJ2-1	NA	CASSDGVADDEQFF	TGTGCCAGCAGTGACGGGGTAGCGGATGATGAGCAGTTCTTC
TRBV30	TRBD1	TRBJ1-1	NA	CAWRWGQRGENTEAFF	TGTGCCTGGAGATGGGGACAGAGGGGGGAAAACACTGAAGCTTTCTTT
TRBV27	NA	TRBJ1-1	few	CASSLSRVNTEAFF	TGTGCCAGCAGTTTGTCCAGGGTGAACACTGAAGCTTTCTTT
TRBV6-6	TRBD1	TRBJ2-7	NA	CASSYPRDRGHYEQYF	TGTGCCAGCAGTTACCCCCGGGACAGGGGTCACTACGAGCAGTACTTC
TRBV7-8	NA	TRBJ1-5	NA	CASSFAQGNQPQHF	TGTGCCAGCAGCTTCGCCCAGGGTAATCAGCCCCAGCATTTT
TRBV28	NA	TRBJ1-4	NA	CASRVAGGKLFF	TGTGCCAGCAGGGTAGCAGGAGGAAAACTGTTTTTT
TRBV5-4	NA	TRBJ2-3	NA	CASSSDPGTTQYF	TGTGCCAGCAGCTCCGATCCGGGAACAACGCAGTATTTT
TRBV18	NA	TRBJ2-7	few	CASSPPVTRSLSYEQYF	TGTGCCAGCTCACCACCGGTTACTCGGTCCTTATCCTACGAGCAGTACTTC
TRBV2	TRBD1	TRBJ2-5	NA	CAIRQRTGTETQYF	TGTGCCATCAGACAAAGGACAGGGACAGAGACCCAGTACTTC
TRBV7-9	TRBD1	TRBJ2-1	NA	CASRTTGTGEQFF	TGTGCCAGCAGGACGACAGGGACAGGCGAGCAGTTCTTC
TRBV29-1	TRBD2	TRBJ2-1	NA	CSVLTSGTYNEQFF	TGCAGCGTTCTAACTAGCGGTACCTACAATGAGCAGTTCTTC
TRBV6-1	NA	TRBJ2-5	few	CASSARQETQYF	TGTGCCAGCAGTGCCCGGCAAGAGACCCAGTACTTC
TRBV4-3	TRBD1	TRBJ1-3	NA	CASSQAVLTGSSGNTIYF	TGCGCCAGCAGCCAAGCCGTATTGACAGGGTCCTCTGGAAACACCATATATTTT
TRBV7-9	NA	TRBJ2-7	NA	CASSATVEQYF	TGTGCCAGCAGCGCAACAGTCGAGCAGTACTTC
TRBV4-1	TRBD1	TRBJ2-1	NA	CASSQTGSNEQFF	TGCGCCAGCAGCCAGACAGGGTCAAATGAGCAGTTCTTC
TRBV4-2	TRBD1	TRBJ2-1	NA	CASTSFVGTANEQFF	TGTGCCAGCACCTCTTTCGTCGGGACAGCCAATGAGCAGTTCTTC
TRBV5-1	NA	TRBJ2-1	once	CASSLGWRSNEQFF	TGCGCCAGCAGTTTGGGGTGGAGAAGCAATGAGCAGTTCTTC
TRBV9	NA	TRBJ1-2	few	CASSVDRGNYGYTF	TGTGCCAGCAGCGTAGATCGGGGGAACTATGGCTACACCTTC
TRBV5-1	TRBD2	TRBJ2-1	few	CASSLGTSGIDEQFF	TGCGCCAGCAGCCTAGGGACTAGCGGGATCGATGAGCAGTTCTTC
TRBV6-5	NA	TRBJ2-7	NA	CASSFLTGTGRHF	TGTGCCAGCAGTTTCTTAACCGGGACTGGGCGTCACTTC
TRBV4-3	TRBD2	TRBJ2-1	NA	CASSQVVAGSYNEQFF	TGCGCCAGCAGCCAAGTCGTAGCGGGATCCTACAATGAGCAGTTCTTC
TRBV12-5	NA	TRBJ1-5	few	CASGKNRDQPQHF	TGTGCTAGTGGTAAGAACAGGGATCAGCCCCAGCATTTT
TRBV4-1	NA	TRBJ1-2	NA	CASSQDARGTYGYTF	TGCGCCAGCAGCCAAGATGCCAGGGGAACATATGGCTACACCTTC
TRBV29-1	NA	TRBJ2-7	NA	CSVGHIDRVHEQYF	TGCAGCGTGGGACATATCGACCGTGTGCACGAGCAGTACTTC
TRBV15	TRBD1	TRBJ2-2	NA	CATSRATGAGELFF	TGTGCCACCAGCAGAGCGACAGGGGCCGGGGAGCTGTTTTTT
TRBV30	NA	TRBJ1-4	NA	CAWSGPTRGNEKLFF	TGTGCCTGGAGTGGACCGACACGAGGGAATGAAAAACTGTTTTTT
TRBV30	NA	TRBJ2-3	NA	CAWSTSRDTQYF	TGTGCCTGGAGTACTAGTAGGGATACGCAGTATTTT
TRBV6-5	NA	TRBJ2-4	few	CASSYADRYIGNIQYF	TGTGCCAGCAGTTACGCGGACAGATACATAGGAAACATTCAGTACTTC
TRBV7-2	TRBD2	TRBJ2-1	few	CASSLVGAGTRFKNEQFF	TGTGCCAGCAGCTTAGTAGGAGCAGGGACTAGGTTTAAAAATGAGCAGTTCTTC
TRBV15	TRBD2	TRBJ2-7	NA	CATSVRGGDYEQYF	TGTGCCACCAGCGTCCGGGGGGGGGATTACGAGCAGTACTTC
TRBV5-1	TRBD1	TRBJ2-6	few	CASSPRDRGFLSGANVLTF	TGCGCCAGCAGCCCCCGGGACAGGGGTTTCCTCTCTGGGGCCAACGTCCTGACTTTC
TRBV6-6	TRBD2	TRBJ2-5	few	CASTSGQETQYF	TGTGCCAGCACTAGCGGTCAAGAGACCCAGTACTTC
TRBV6-6	NA	TRBJ1-3	NA	CASILGSSGNTIYF	TGTGCCAGCATCCTCGGGAGCTCTGGAAACACCATATATTTT
TRBV19	NA	TRBJ1-5	NA	CASSMGRQDYQPQHF	TGTGCCAGTAGTATGGGCAGGCAGGACTATCAGCCCCAGCATTTT
TRBV27	TRBD1	TRBJ1-1	NA	CASSPRAGQMNTEAFF	TGTGCCAGCAGTCCCCGGGCGGGACAGATGAACACTGAAGCTTTCTTT
TRBV4-2	NA	TRBJ2-7	NA	CASSQVGSGLDAYEQYF	TGTGCCAGCAGCCAAGTTGGATCCGGACTGGACGCCTACGAGCAGTACTTC
TRBV19	NA	TRBJ2-5	few	CASSRPGLPQETQYF	TGTGCCAGTAGTCGCCCGGGACTCCCTCAAGAGACCCAGTACTTC